Listed below are T cell receptor beta chains from one sample, sequenced in a study of siplizumab effects on memory and regulatory T cells. Sequencing used immunoSEQ multiplex PCR; TCRdb keeps in-frame clones, though not all of them. The table shows around 26,000 clones, with approximately 82% occurring only once. Sample: memory CD4+ T cells sorted from blood. The receptors here all came from a human donor in good health. The conserved cysteine and the conserved F or W are not part of the CDR3 here. The order of the fields is clone size, J gene, V gene, CDR3 protein. Clone size is shown for a subset of rows, as once, few, many or a class of expanded clone.

size: few; J: TRBJ1-4; V: TRBV28; CDR3: ASSPSPETNEKLF
size: .; J: TRBJ2-5; V: TRBV4-2; CDR3: ASSQVTGTSGRSGEQY
size: .; J: TRBJ1-6; V: TRBV2; CDR3: ASGRNSPLH
size: .; J: TRBJ1-3; V: TRBV25-1; CDR3: ASSEYRGAGNTIY
size: .; J: TRBJ2-7; V: TRBV6-6; CDR3: ASRGQGEQY
size: .; J: TRBJ2-3; V: TRBV19; CDR3: ASSPGTRGADTQY
size: .; J: TRBJ1-1; V: TRBV19; CDR3: ASTGLPTEAF
size: .; J: TRBJ1-2; V: TRBV6-4; CDR3: ASSDSNRAVT
size: .; J: TRBJ2-1; V: TRBV5-5; CDR3: ASSLLQAPYNEQF
size: .; J: TRBJ1-2; V: TRBV9; CDR3: ASSVEPGTYYGYT
size: .; J: TRBJ2-5; V: TRBV28; CDR3: ASSLLTGAGRETQY
size: .; J: TRBJ2-3; V: TRBV5-1; CDR3: ASSRSGLDRLAGGGDTQY
size: .; J: TRBJ2-7; V: TRBV6-5; CDR3: ASSRTGENEQY
size: .; J: TRBJ1-3; V: TRBV5-1; CDR3: ASSLYAGNTIY
size: .; J: TRBJ2-5; V: TRBV6-1; CDR3: ASRKRLAEETQY
size: .; J: TRBJ2-5; V: TRBV7-8; CDR3: ASSLAFWTSGGQETQY
size: .; J: TRBJ1-1; V: TRBV5-1; CDR3: ASSRQGAGGTEAF
size: .; J: TRBJ2-7; V: TRBV5-6; CDR3: ASSYAGSYEQY
size: .; J: TRBJ1-5; V: TRBV15; CDR3: ATSRVGQGSQPQH
size: .; J: TRBJ2-1; V: TRBV7-8; CDR3: ASSLAGKRGNEQF
size: .; J: TRBJ2-3; V: TRBV19; CDR3: ASSIGRSTDTQY
size: .; J: TRBJ1-1; V: TRBV5-1; CDR3: ASSLELQTNTEAF
size: .; J: TRBJ2-1; V: TRBV7-2; CDR3: ASSLRALDESSYNEQF
size: .; J: TRBJ2-1; V: TRBV6-1; CDR3: ASRVPGVSYNEQF
size: .; J: TRBJ2-6; V: TRBV11-3; CDR3: ASSLGGTRSGANVLT
size: once; J: TRBJ2-7; V: TRBV30; CDR3: AWSPSGLAIAYEQY
size: few; J: TRBJ2-5; V: TRBV11-1; CDR3: ASSLGLAGGPAETQY
size: few; J: TRBJ1-2; V: TRBV18; CDR3: ASSPQRGANGYT
size: .; J: TRBJ2-2; V: TRBV5-4; CDR3: ASSLINRGNTGELF
size: few; J: TRBJ2-7; V: TRBV5-1; CDR3: ASSLAGGISAYEQY
size: few; J: TRBJ1-1; V: TRBV25-1; CDR3: ASSESTGGISEAF
size: .; J: TRBJ1-2; V: TRBV5-4; CDR3: ASSLAGQGVGYT
size: .; J: TRBJ2-2; V: TRBV7-3; CDR3: ASSLLGQGATGELF
size: few; J: TRBJ2-2; V: TRBV7-2; CDR3: ASRPSGGTVNTGELF
size: .; J: TRBJ2-1; V: TRBV29-1; CDR3: SVEGIGVGEQF
size: .; J: TRBJ2-3; V: TRBV19; CDR3: ASTHGGSTDTQY
size: .; J: TRBJ2-1; V: TRBV5-1; CDR3: ASSLGRSGSFNEQF
size: .; J: TRBJ2-2; V: TRBV11-3; CDR3: ASSLDTNTGELF
size: few; J: TRBJ2-7; V: TRBV6-1; CDR3: ATRVGWAYEQY
size: .; J: TRBJ2-1; V: TRBV6-5; CDR3: ASSPGTGGPF
size: .; J: TRBJ1-1; V: TRBV7-2; CDR3: ASSLGDMNTEAF